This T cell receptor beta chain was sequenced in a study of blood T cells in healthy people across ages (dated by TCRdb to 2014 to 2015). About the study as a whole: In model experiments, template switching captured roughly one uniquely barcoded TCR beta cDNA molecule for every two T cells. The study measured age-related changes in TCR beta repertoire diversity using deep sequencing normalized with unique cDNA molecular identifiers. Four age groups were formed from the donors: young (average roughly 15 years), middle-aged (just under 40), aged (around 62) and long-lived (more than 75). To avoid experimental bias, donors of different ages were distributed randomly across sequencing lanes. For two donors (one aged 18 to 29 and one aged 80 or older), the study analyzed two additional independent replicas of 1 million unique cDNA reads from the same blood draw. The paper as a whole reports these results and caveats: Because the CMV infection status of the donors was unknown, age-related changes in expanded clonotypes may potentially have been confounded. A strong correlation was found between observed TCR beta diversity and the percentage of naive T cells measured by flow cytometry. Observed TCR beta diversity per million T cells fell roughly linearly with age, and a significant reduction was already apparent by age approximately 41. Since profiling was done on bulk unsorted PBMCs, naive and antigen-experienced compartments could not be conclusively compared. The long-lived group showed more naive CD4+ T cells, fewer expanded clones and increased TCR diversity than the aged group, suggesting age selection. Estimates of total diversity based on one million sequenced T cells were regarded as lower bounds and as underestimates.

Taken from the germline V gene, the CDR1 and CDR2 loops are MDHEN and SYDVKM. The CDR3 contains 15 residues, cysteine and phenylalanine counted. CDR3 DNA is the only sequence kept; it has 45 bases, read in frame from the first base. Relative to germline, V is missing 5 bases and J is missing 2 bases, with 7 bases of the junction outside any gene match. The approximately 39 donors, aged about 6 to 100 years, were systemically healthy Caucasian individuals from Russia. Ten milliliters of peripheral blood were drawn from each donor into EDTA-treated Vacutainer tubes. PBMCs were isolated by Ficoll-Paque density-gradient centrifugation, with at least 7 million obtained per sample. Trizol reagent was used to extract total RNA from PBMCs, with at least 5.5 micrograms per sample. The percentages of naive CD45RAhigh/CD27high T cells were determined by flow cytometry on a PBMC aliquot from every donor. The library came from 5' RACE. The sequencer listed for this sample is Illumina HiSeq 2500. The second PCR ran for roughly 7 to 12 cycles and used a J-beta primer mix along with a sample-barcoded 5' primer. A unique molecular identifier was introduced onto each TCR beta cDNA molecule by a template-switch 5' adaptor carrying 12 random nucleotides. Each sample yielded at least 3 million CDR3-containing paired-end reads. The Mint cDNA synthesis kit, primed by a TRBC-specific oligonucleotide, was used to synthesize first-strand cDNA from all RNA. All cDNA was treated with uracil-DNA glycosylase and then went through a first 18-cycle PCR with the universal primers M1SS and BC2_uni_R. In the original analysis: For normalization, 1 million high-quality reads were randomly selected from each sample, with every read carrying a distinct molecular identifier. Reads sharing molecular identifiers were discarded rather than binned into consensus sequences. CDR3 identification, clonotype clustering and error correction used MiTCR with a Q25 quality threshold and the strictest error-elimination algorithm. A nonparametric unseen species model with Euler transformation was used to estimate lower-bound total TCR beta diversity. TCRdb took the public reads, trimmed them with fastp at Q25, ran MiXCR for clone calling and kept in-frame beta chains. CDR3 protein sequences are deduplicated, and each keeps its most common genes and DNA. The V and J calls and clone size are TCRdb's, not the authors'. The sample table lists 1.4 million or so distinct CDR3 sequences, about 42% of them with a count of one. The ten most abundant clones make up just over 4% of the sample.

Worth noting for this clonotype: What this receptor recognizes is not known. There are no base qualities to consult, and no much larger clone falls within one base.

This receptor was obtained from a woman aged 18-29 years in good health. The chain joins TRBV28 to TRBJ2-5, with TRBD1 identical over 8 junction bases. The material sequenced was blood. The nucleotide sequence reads TGTGCCAGCAGTCCCGGGACAGGAATACAAGAGACCCAGTACTTC. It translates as CASSPGTGIQETQYF.